The 14 T cell receptor beta chains given below trace back to one sample, sequenced in a study of blood T cell repertoires in COVID-19. Clones were read by immunoSEQ multiplex PCR, and TCRdb kept only the in-frame ones, dropping some. The sample holds roughly 150,000 clones; 80% to 90% are singletons and the top ten take 4%. Sequencing was carried out using peripheral blood. The receptors stem from a woman aged 70 to 79 with acute or convalescent COVID-19.

The rearrangement uses TRBV10-3 and TRBJ2-3; the D gene is possibly TRBD1 (6 bases). This CDR3 has 15 amino acids. Trimming took 3 bases from V and 0 from J, leaving 10 bases between them. Germline-derived CDR1 and CDR2 are ENHRY and SYGVKD. CDR3 bases: TGTGCCATCAGTGATGCAGGGGATAGCACAGATACGCAGTATTTT. This codes for CAISDAGDSTDTQYF.

V and J are TRBV28 and TRBJ1-5; TRBD1 matches 7 bases. V dropped 5 bases and J dropped 6; count of bases not matched to a gene: 7. This CDR3 has 14 residues. Germline CDR1 and CDR2: MDHEN and SYDVKM. The CDR3 reads CASSLDRVPQPQHF. The CDR3, as DNA: TGTGCCAGCAGTCTAGACAGGGTCCCTCAGCCCCAGCATTTT.

The CDR3: CASRQPTGGTEAFF. The CDR3 DNA is TGCGCCAGCAGGCAGCCAACAGGGGGGACTGAAGCTTTCTTT. The rearrangement uses TRBV4-1 and TRBJ1-1; 8 bases line up with TRBD1. Germline V gene data show CDR1 as MGHRA and CDR2 as YSYEKL. J was trimmed by 5 bases and V by 6 bases; bases with no gene match: 8. The CDR3 contains 14 residues.

The rearrangement joins TRBV7-9 to TRBJ1-2; no definite D call. CDR1 is SEHNR, CDR2 FQNEAQ, per germline (reference sequence). Trimming left V 5 bases short and J 0 bases short, with 10 bases between. This CDR3 region has 14 residues. CDR3 in amino acids: CASSRGLANYGYTF. The CDR3 nucleotides read TGTGCCAGCAGCCGAGGACTCGCTAACTATGGCTACACCTTC.

The chain's CDR3 is CASSYAGTGLFGYTF. CDR3 in DNA: TGTGCCAGCAGTTACGCCGGGACAGGGTTGTTTGGCTACACCTTC. The chain combines TRBV6-5 with TRBJ1-2; 9 bases agree with TRBD1. The CDR3 totals 15 residues. Unmatched junction bases numbered 8, after V lost 2 bases and J lost 7 bases. Germline V lookup: CDR1 MNHEY, CDR2 SVGAGI.

A remark on this clone: The junction shows a germline mismatch at one end, possibly a read error. This chain uses TRBV7-7 with TRBJ2-2; D gene uncertain. This CDR3 has 13 amino acids. Germline CDR1 reads SSHAT; CDR2 reads FNYEAQ (reference sequence). The CDR3 DNA follows: TGTGCTAGCAGCTTATTTAGTAGTTCGGAGCTGTTTTTT. It translates to CASSLFSSSELFF.

The V call is TRBV15, the J call TRBJ2-1, with 7 positions matching TRBD2. CDR3 length: 16 amino acids. Germline trimming cut 0 bases from V and 8 bases from J; bases unmatched to any gene: 10. CDR1 is LNHNV and CDR2 is YYDKDF in the germline V gene (reference sequence). The DNA for the CDR3 is TGTGCCACCAGCAGAGAGCCGGGACCCCGGGGGGATGAGCAGTTCTTC. It specifies CATSREPGPRGDEQFF.

The chain has TRBV28 and TRBJ1-2; no firm D call. The CDR3 is made up of 12 amino acids. Trimming removed 10 bases at V and 2 bases at J, with 11 bases between. Germline lookup yields CDR1 MDHEN and CDR2 SYDVKM. The CDR3: CATGGGNYGYTF. The CDR3 DNA reads as TGTGCCACCGGAGGAGGGAACTATGGCTACACCTTC.

The chain links TRBV18 to TRBJ1-3; D not certain. Germline loops: CDR1 KGHSH, CDR2 LQKENI. V was shortened by 1 base and J by 0 bases, with 10 bases between the two germline ends. This CDR3 has 16 residues. In DNA, the CDR3 is TGTGCCAGCTCACCACTGCGGGAATACTCTGGAAACACCATATATTTT. This gives the protein CASSPLREYSGNTIYF.

The chain links TRBV30 to TRBJ2-7; a possible D gene is TRBD2 (6 bases). The CDR3 has 11 amino acids. CDR1 is GTSNPN and CDR2 is SVGIG in the germline V gene (reference sequence). Between the trimmed V and J ends, which lost 2 bases and 9 bases, there was a span of 11 bases. The DNA of the CDR3 is TGTGCCTGGAGTCGGGGAGGCCTGCAGTACTTC. It yields the protein CAWSRGGLQYF.

A remark on this clone: Other DNA sequences of this sample code for an identical CDR3. The chain employs TRBV15 and TRBJ1-1; the D gene is possibly TRBD1 (5 bases). The V end was cut by 1 base, the J end by 4 bases, with 10 bases between. Germline-derived CDR1 and CDR2 are LNHNV and YYDKDF (reference sequence). This CDR3 has 14 residues. CDR3 region: CATSRVGGGTEAFF. In nucleotides, the CDR3 is TGTGCCACCAGCAGAGTGGGGGGAGGCACTGAAGCTTTCTTT. Full variable domain (rest looked up from reference TRBV15 and TRBJ1-1): DAMVIQNPRYQVTQFGKPVTLSCSQTLNHNVMYWYQQKSSQAPKLLFHYYDKDFNNEADTPDNFQSRRPNTSFCFLDIRSPGLGDTAMYLCATSRVGGGTEAFFGQGTRLTVV.

In its sample, this clone was seen a few times. The chain recombines TRBV7-2 with TRBJ1-2, with 8 bases matching TRBD1. From germline, CDR1 is SGHTA and CDR2 FQGNSA. The length of the CDR3 is 15 residues. J was trimmed by 4 bases and V by 5 bases; bases with no gene match: 9. The CDR3 bases are TGTGCCAGCAGCCCCCGTCAGGGGGCCCCCTATGGCTACACCTTC. It codes for CASSPRQGAPYGYTF.

V is TRBV30 and J is TRBJ1-2, with 10 bases matching TRBD1. Germline lookup yields CDR1 GTSNPN and CDR2 SVGIG (reference sequence). CDR3 length: 14 amino acids. V shed 2 bases and J 3 bases; nucleotides not matched to a gene: 3. CDR3 bases: TGTGCCTGGAGTCAGACAGGGGGCCACTATGGCTACACCTTC. This encodes CAWSQTGGHYGYTF.

The chain combines TRBV7-2 with TRBJ2-7; D is perhaps TRBD2 (6 bases). The V end was cut by 0 bases, the J end by 2 bases, with 8 bases between. The CDR3 totals 14 residues. Germline CDR1 and CDR2: SGHTA and FQGNSA. The CDR3 sequence: CASSLAGGTYEQYF. CDR3 DNA sequence: TGTGCCAGCAGCTTAGCCGGCGGGACCTACGAGCAGTACTTC.